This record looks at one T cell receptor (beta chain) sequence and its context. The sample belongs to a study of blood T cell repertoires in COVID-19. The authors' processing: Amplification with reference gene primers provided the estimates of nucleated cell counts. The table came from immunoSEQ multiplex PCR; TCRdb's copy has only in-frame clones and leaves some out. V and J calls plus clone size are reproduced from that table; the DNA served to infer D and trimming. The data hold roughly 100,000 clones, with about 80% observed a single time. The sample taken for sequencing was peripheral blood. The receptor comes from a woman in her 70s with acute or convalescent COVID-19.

The CDR3 coding sequence is TGTGCCAGCAGTTTGCTACAGGGGGCGGGTGAGCAGTTCTTC. It codes for CASSLLQGAGEQFF. The gene calls are TRBV6-5 and TRBJ2-1; 9 nucleotides agree with TRBD1. The length of the CDR3 is 14 residues. CDR1 is MNHEY, CDR2 SVGAGI, per germline. V was clipped by 4 bases and J by 9 bases; unmatched bases: 7.